This T cell receptor beta chain was sequenced in a study of CD8 T cells in Susac syndrome. The authors sequenced TCR beta from blood CD8+ and CD4+ T cells. Treatment-naive patients with stable or active relapsing-remitting disease served as multiple sclerosis controls. The CD8+ and CD4+ T cells were negatively isolated, with the TEMRA cells enriched by FACS. Random hexamers were used to reverse transcribe an amount of roughly 0.5 to 1 ug RNA. Coverage of TCR beta CDR3 amplification by immunoSEQ multiplex PCR extended to 54 Vbeta and 13 Jbeta. TCRdb reanalysed the immunoSEQ multiplex PCR reads using MiXCR and keeps one entry per CDR3 protein. The sample lists about 290,000 distinct CDR3 sequences, about nine tenths occurring once. A single count supports this clonotype. The CDR3 is 15 amino acids. J was trimmed by 6 bases and V by 5 bases; bases with no gene match: 10.

The sequencing input was CD8+ T cells from PBMCs. V gene TRBV12-3 or TRBV12-4 combines with J gene TRBJ2-3, with 8 bases identical to TRBD1. This TCR was recovered from a human donor with multiple sclerosis. CDR3 DNA: TGTGCCAGCAGTCTACTGGACAGGGTCGAGGATACGCAGTATTTT. The encoded protein is CASSLLDRVEDTQYF.